One and the same sample provided the 9 T cell receptor beta chains below, sequenced in a study of CD8+CD57+ T cells in acquired aplastic anemia (dated by TCRdb to about 2018). These reads were obtained on an Illumina HiSeq 2000. Genomic DNA was used as template for profiling of TCR beta VDJ combinations and CDR3 sequences. TCRdb passed the public sequencing reads through fastp at Q25 and MiXCR, retaining productive beta sequences. CDR3 protein duplicates are merged, each entry listing the most common genes and DNA. The sample profile shows about 110,000 distinct CDR3 sequences; 51% of them were found once. Roughly 34% of the sample belongs to the ten largest clones. Sequenced input: sorted CD4+, CD8+, or CD8+CD57+ T cells (not recorded which) from PBMCs. The receptors originated from a human donor in good health, serving as a control.

As to this clonotype: This may come from a read error, since a much larger clone is one base off. The DNA of the CDR3 is TGTGCCATCAGTGAAGTCGAGGAATTTTACTCCTACGAGCAGTACTTC. Residues: CAISEVEEFYSYEQYF. The chain uses TRBV10-3 and TRBJ2-7; D is unresolved. Germline-derived CDR1 and CDR2 are ENHRY and SYGVKD. V gave up 3 bases and J gave up 0 bases, with 15 bases separating them. This CDR3 region has 16 residues.

The chain has TRBV24-1 and TRBJ2-1; 10 bases agree with TRBD1. This CDR3 contains 15 residues. From germline, CDR1 is KGHDR and CDR2 SFDVKD. Unmatched junction bases numbered 7, after V lost 7 bases and J lost 5 bases. The CDR3 loop reads CATSDGTGDNNEQFF. CDR3 nucleotides: TGTGCCACCAGCGACGGGACAGGGGACAACAATGAGCAGTTCTTC.

About this clonotype: Being one base from a much bigger clone, this may be a read error. The chain joins TRBV3-1 to TRBJ2-1; perhaps TRBD2 as D (7 bases). The V and J ends lost 3 bases and 9 bases respectively, with 18 bases between them. This CDR3 has 15 amino acids. CDR1 is LGHDT and CDR2 is YNNKEL in the germline V gene (reference sequence). CDR3 sequence reads: CASSHTAGALTEQFF. CDR3 DNA: TGTGCCAGCAGCCACACGGCGGGGGCGTTGACTGAGCAGTTCTTC.

This clonotype was seen at least ten times. V usage is TRBV20-1 and J usage is TRBJ2-2; 7 positions agree with TRBD2. Germline V gives CDR1 DFQATT, CDR2 SNEGSKA (reference sequence). This CDR3 contains 14 residues. The junction had 4 bases not matched to a gene; V was cut back by 4 bases and J by 2 bases. CDR3 residues: CSANAGDNTGELFF. The CDR3 DNA reads TGCAGTGCTAATGCGGGGGATAACACCGGGGAGCTGTTTTTT.

The chain combines TRBV15 with TRBJ1-1; D gene ambiguous. The length of the CDR3 is 13 residues. The germline V gene has CDR1 LNHNV and CDR2 YYDKDF (reference sequence). V dropped 0 bases and J dropped 8 bases, with 10 bases sitting between them. The CDR3 DNA reads TGTGCCACCAGCAGAGACAACGGAGACGAAGCTTTCTTT. Encoded protein: CATSRDNGDEAFF.

V is TRBV5-1 and J is TRBJ2-3, with 7 bases matching TRBD1. The V gene's germline CDR1 is SGHRS and CDR2 YFSETQ. There are 14 residues in the CDR3. V was clipped by 4 bases and J by 4 bases; unmatched bases: 6. In DNA form, the CDR3 reads TGCGCCAGCAGCCCTAGACAGGGCGCAGATACGCAGTATTTT. This encodes CASSPRQGADTQYF. Complete variable domain (other parts from reference TRBV5-1 and TRBJ2-3): KAGVTQTPRYLIKTRGQQVTLSCSPISGHRSVSWYQQTPGQGLQFLFEYFSETQRNKGNFPGRFSGRQFSNSRSEMNVSTLELGDSALYLCASSPRQGADTQYFGPGTRLTVL.

V and J are TRBV29-1 and TRBJ1-2, with D unresolved. The V end lost 1 base, the J end lost 4 bases, and 4 bases lay between the germline ends. The CDR3 totals 11 residues. Germline V CDR1 and CDR2: SQVTM, ANQGSEA. CDR3 sequence reads: CSVEGVYGYTF. Here the CDR3 DNA reads TGCAGCGTTGAAGGGGTCTATGGCTACACCTTC.

The sample holds many counts of this clonotype. The chain carries TRBV7-6 and TRBJ1-1, with TRBD1 identical over 7 bases. Trimming at V came to 5 bases and at J to 5 bases, leaving 14 bases not matched to a gene. Germline CDR1 SGHVS, CDR2 FNYEAQ. The CDR3 length is 16 residues. Here the CDR3 reads CASSPIQGEVWTEAFF. The DNA of the CDR3 is TGTGCCAGCAGCCCAATTCAGGGGGAGGTGTGGACTGAAGCTTTCTTT.

This clonotype came up a few times. The J gene is TRBJ2-1, the V gene TRBV15; D remains unclear. This CDR3 spans 13 amino acids. The germline gives CDR1 LNHNV, CDR2 YYDKDF (reference sequence). With 0 bases removed from V and 8 bases from J, the gap between germline ends came to 8 bases. This CDR3 is CATSRDLRYEQFF. The CDR3 DNA follows: TGTGCCACCAGCAGAGACTTGCGGTATGAGCAGTTCTTC.